This TCR beta chain was sequenced in a study of PD-1 blockade in classical Hodgkin lymphoma. Losses at the gene ends were 6 bases for V and 10 bases for J; bases not matched to a gene: 7. The CDR3 extends over 13 amino acids. CDR1 and CDR2 (germline): MDHEN, SYDVKM. Every patient had relapsed following autologous stem cell transplantation, and cohorts differed in brentuximab vedotin exposure. Sequenced by immunoSEQ multiplex PCR; TCRdb stores in-frame clones only, minus some. The table has some 93,000 clones, 89% seen once; the top ten hold approximately 11%. The sequence came from a human donor with classical Hodgkin lymphoma. The chain employs TRBV28 and TRBJ2-1; TRBD2 matches at 9 bases. Specimen: peripheral blood mononuclear cells (PBMCs), collected before the second cycle of nivolumab. The CDR3 spells CASRRDAGGEQFF. CDR3 bases: TGTGCCAGCAGGAGGGATGCGGGAGGGGAGCAGTTCTTC.